Listed below are T cell receptor beta chains from one sample, sequenced in a study of neoadjuvant anti-PD-1 for oral cavity cancer. Only in-frame clones appear in the TCRdb table, and some are missing; sequencing was by immunoSEQ multiplex PCR. The sample yields approximately 17,000 clones, 72% seen once. The material sequenced was PBMCs, taken before nivolumab (anti-PD-1) treatment. All receptors come from a person aged 35-80 years with oral cavity squamous cell carcinoma. CDR3s include the opening cysteine and the closing phenylalanine or tryptophan. A D gene is named only where the DNA matches it firmly. The listing skips clone size in some rows; elsewhere it reads once, few, many or a size class.

J: TRBJ1-5
V: TRBV27
size: .
D: .
CDR3: CASSPQASNQPQHF
DNA: TGTGCCAGCAGCCCACAGGCGAGCAATCAGCCCCAGCATTTT

J: TRBJ2-1
V: TRBV30
size: .
D: TRBD2
CDR3: CAWSRLAGGPYNEQFF
DNA: TGTGCCTGGAGTCGACTAGCGGGAGGCCCCTACAATGAGCAGTTCTTC

J: TRBJ1-2
V: TRBV7-2
size: .
D: .
CDR3: CASDQTGPNYGYTF
DNA: TGTGCCAGCGACCAGACAGGACCGAACTATGGCTACACCTTC

J: TRBJ2-1
V: TRBV11-2
size: few
D: TRBD2
CDR3: CASRALAGRYNEQFF
DNA: TGTGCCAGCAGGGCACTAGCGGGGCGATACAATGAGCAGTTCTTC

J: TRBJ2-7
V: TRBV6-1
size: .
D: TRBD1
CDR3: CASSEASDRGRHEQYF
DNA: TGTGCCAGCAGTGAAGCGTCGGACAGGGGAAGGCACGAGCAGTACTTC

J: TRBJ2-7
V: TRBV6-5
size: .
D: TRBD2
CDR3: CASSFSSGTYEQYF
DNA: TGTGCCAGCAGTTTCTCTAGCGGAACGTACGAGCAGTACTTC

J: TRBJ2-7
V: TRBV6-5
size: .
D: TRBD1
CDR3: CASSYQGQGTEQYF
DNA: TGTGCCAGCAGTTACCAAGGACAGGGAACCGAGCAGTACTTC

J: TRBJ2-5
V: TRBV13
size: .
D: .
CDR3: CASSLSGTGETQYF
DNA: TGTGCCAGCAGCCTAAGTGGCACAGGAGAGACCCAGTACTTC

J: TRBJ2-7
V: TRBV4-2
size: few
D: TRBD2
CDR3: CASSPWTSGSREQYF
DNA: TGTGCCAGCAGCCCCTGGACTAGCGGGAGCCGCGAGCAGTACTTC

J: TRBJ2-1
V: TRBV7-3
size: .
D: TRBD2
CDR3: CASSSGLAGYEQFF
DNA: TGTGCCAGCAGCTCGGGACTAGCGGGCTATGAGCAGTTCTTC

J: TRBJ2-1
V: TRBV7-9
size: .
D: .
CDR3: CASSPIQQLSYNEQFF
DNA: TGTGCCAGCAGCCCAATCCAGCAGCTGTCCTACAATGAGCAGTTCTTC

J: TRBJ2-7
V: TRBV5-1
size: .
D: .
CDR3: CASSLEGEQYF
DNA: TGCGCCAGCAGCTTGGAGGGGGAGCAGTACTTC

J: TRBJ2-7
V: TRBV9
size: .
D: .
CDR3: CASSSNSEEQYF
DNA: TGTGCCAGCAGCTCTAATTCGGAAGAGCAGTACTTC

J: TRBJ1-1
V: TRBV10-3
size: .
D: .
CDR3: CAISESVVGGTEAFF
DNA: TGTGCCATCAGTGAGTCTGTGGTTGGGGGTACTGAAGCTTTCTTT

J: TRBJ1-1
V: TRBV27
size: .
D: TRBD1
CDR3: CASSLVQGATEAFF
DNA: TGTGCCAGCAGTCTCGTCCAGGGGGCCACTGAAGCTTTCTTT

J: TRBJ1-2
V: TRBV30
size: .
D: .
CDR3: CAWSDEWADGYTF
DNA: TGTGCCTGGAGTGATGAATGGGCGGATGGCTACACCTTC

J: TRBJ2-1
V: TRBV7-9
size: few
D: .
CDR3: CASSLAVGSSYNEQFF
DNA: TGTGCCAGCAGCTTAGCGGTCGGGAGCTCCTACAATGAGCAGTTCTTC

J: TRBJ2-1
V: TRBV6-5
size: .
D: .
CDR3: CASSSLVSETYNEQFF
DNA: TGTGCCAGCAGTTCCCTGGTTAGCGAAACCTACAATGAGCAGTTCTTC

J: TRBJ2-2
V: TRBV2
size: .
D: TRBD2
CDR3: CASSEGLAVGELFF
DNA: TGTGCCAGCAGTGAGGGACTAGCGGTCGGGGAGCTGTTTTTT

J: TRBJ1-3
V: TRBV28
size: .
D: .
CDR3: CASSLLPANRVYF
DNA: TGTGCCAGCAGTTTACTCCCTGCAAACCGGGTATATTTT

J: TRBJ1-5
V: TRBV18
size: .
D: .
CDR3: CASSPGSDQPQHF
DNA: TGTGCCAGCTCACCAGGGAGTGATCAGCCCCAGCATTTT

J: TRBJ2-5
V: TRBV4-2
size: .
D: .
CDR3: CASSQGWGRETQYF
DNA: TGTGCCAGCAGCCAAGGTTGGGGGAGGGAGACCCAGTACTTC

J: TRBJ2-3
V: TRBV18
size: few
D: .
CDR3: CASSPSGAGRDTQYF
DNA: TGTGCCAGCTCACCCTCCGGCGCAGGGCGAGATACGCAGTATTTT

J: TRBJ1-5
V: TRBV2
size: .
D: .
CDR3: CASSDWDRNQPQHF
DNA: TGTGCCAGCAGTGACTGGGACCGGAATCAGCCCCAGCATTTT

J: TRBJ1-2
V: TRBV6-5
size: .
D: .
CDR3: CASSYTKTLVYGYTF
DNA: TGTGCCAGCAGTTACACCAAGACGCTTGTGTATGGCTACACCTTC

J: TRBJ1-4
V: TRBV27
size: few
D: .
CDR3: CASSSLTLREKLFF
DNA: TGTGCCAGCAGTTCTTTGACACTCCGGGAAAAACTGTTTTTT

J: TRBJ2-5
V: TRBV11-3
size: .
D: TRBD2
CDR3: CASSLIPTTSWETQYF
DNA: TGTGCCAGCAGCTTAATCCCCACGACTAGCTGGGAGACCCAGTACTTC

J: TRBJ2-6
V: TRBV7-9
size: once
D: .
CDR3: CASSYTPTGPSSGANVLTF
DNA: TGTGCCAGCAGCTACACCCCCACCGGACCGAGCTCTGGGGCCAACGTCCTGACTTTC

J: TRBJ2-6
V: TRBV6-6
size: .
D: .
CDR3: CATAGASSGANVLTF
DNA: TGTGCCACCGCGGGTGCTAGCTCTGGGGCCAACGTCCTGACTTTC

J: TRBJ2-7
V: TRBV15
size: .
D: TRBD1
CDR3: CATSVGQGAPYEQYF
DNA: TGTGCCACCAGCGTCGGACAGGGGGCCCCCTACGAGCAGTACTTC

J: TRBJ2-7
V: TRBV5-4
size: .
D: .
CDR3: CASSLGLGTQTYEQYF
DNA: TGTGCCAGCAGCTTGGGGTTGGGGACTCAGACCTACGAGCAGTACTTC

J: TRBJ2-7
V: TRBV11-2
size: .
D: .
CDR3: CASSGIQGRSFYEQYF
DNA: TGTGCCAGCAGCGGAATACAGGGCCGATCCTTCTACGAGCAGTACTTC

J: TRBJ2-7
V: TRBV27
size: .
D: .
CDR3: CASSLVQAGYEQYF
DNA: TGTGCCAGCAGTTTGGTACAGGCGGGCTACGAGCAGTACTTC

J: TRBJ2-3
V: TRBV12-5
size: once
D: .
CDR3: CASGLVSARPQYF
DNA: TGTGCTAGTGGTTTGGTTAGCGCGCGGCCGCAGTATTTT

J: TRBJ2-7
V: TRBV30
size: .
D: .
CDR3: CAWSYGSGSGEQYF
DNA: TGTGCCTGGAGTTATGGGTCAGGGTCGGGCGAGCAGTACTTC

J: TRBJ2-7
V: TRBV4-2
size: .
D: TRBD2
CDR3: CASSQTSVGEQYF
DNA: TGTGCCAGCAGCCAAACTAGCGTGGGGGAGCAGTACTTC

J: TRBJ1-4
V: TRBV5-5
size: .
D: .
CDR3: CASSFQGTTNEKLFF
DNA: TGTGCCAGCAGCTTTCAGGGAACAACTAATGAAAAACTGTTTTTT

J: TRBJ1-5
V: TRBV19
size: few
D: TRBD1
CDR3: CASKSINPGQKSNQPQHF
DNA: TGTGCCAGCAAATCGATTAATCCGGGACAGAAGAGCAATCAGCCCCAGCATTTT

J: TRBJ2-5
V: TRBV7-8
size: .
D: TRBD2
CDR3: CASSLVTGGETQYF
DNA: TGTGCCAGCAGCTTAGTTACGGGGGGGGAGACCCAGTACTTC

J: TRBJ2-5
V: TRBV18
size: .
D: .
CDR3: CASSSSPGQETQYF
DNA: TGTGCCAGCTCCTCCTCGCCGGGACAAGAGACCCAGTACTTC

J: TRBJ2-1
V: TRBV29-1
size: .
D: .
CDR3: CSGSPNPYNEQFF
DNA: TGCAGCGGGAGCCCGAACCCATACAATGAGCAGTTCTTC

J: TRBJ2-5
V: TRBV5-1
size: .
D: .
CDR3: CASSLEGQRGETQYF
DNA: TGCGCCAGCAGCTTGGAAGGGCAGAGGGGCGAGACCCAGTACTTC

J: TRBJ2-1
V: TRBV6-4
size: once
D: TRBD1
CDR3: CASSEVGQGAYNEQFF
DNA: TGTGCCAGCAGTGAGGTAGGACAGGGGGCCTACAATGAGCAGTTCTTC

J: TRBJ1-2
V: TRBV2
size: .
D: .
CDR3: CASSDWQTNYGYTF
DNA: TGTGCCAGCAGTGATTGGCAGACGAACTATGGCTACACCTTC

J: TRBJ2-7
V: TRBV7-3
size: .
D: TRBD1
CDR3: CASSRGQGTYEQYF
DNA: TGTGCCAGCAGCCGGGGACAGGGGACCTACGAGCAGTACTTC

J: TRBJ1-5
V: TRBV6-1
size: .
D: .
CDR3: CATLDGSRNQPQHF
DNA: TGTGCCACCTTGGACGGTAGTCGCAATCAGCCCCAGCATTTT

J: TRBJ1-2
V: TRBV13
size: .
D: .
CDR3: CASSLGTGNYGYTF
DNA: TGTGCCAGCAGCTTAGGAACAGGGAACTATGGCTACACCTTC

J: TRBJ1-5
V: TRBV18
size: .
D: TRBD1
CDR3: CASSPLRTGGPPQHF
DNA: TGTGCCAGCTCACCACTCCGGACAGGGGGCCCCCCCCAGCATTTT

J: TRBJ2-1
V: TRBV2
size: .
D: TRBD2
CDR3: CASSLGSGGTYSYNEQFF
DNA: TGTGCCAGCAGCCTGGGTAGCGGGGGGACATACTCCTACAATGAGCAGTTCTTC

J: TRBJ2-3
V: TRBV5-6
size: .
D: TRBD2
CDR3: CASSLAGGAGGVGDTQYF
DNA: TGTGCCAGCAGCTTGGCCGGTGGGGCCGGGGGGGTAGGAGATACGCAGTATTTT

J: TRBJ2-5
V: TRBV30
size: .
D: .
CDR3: CAWSDTGSTQYF
DNA: TGTGCCTGGAGTGACACAGGGTCTACCCAGTACTTC

J: TRBJ2-3
V: TRBV29-1
size: .
D: .
CDR3: CSGARGTSTDTQYF
DNA: TGCAGCGGTGCACGGGGGACTAGCACAGATACGCAGTATTTT

J: TRBJ2-1
V: TRBV7-2
size: few
D: .
CDR3: CASSFGPNNEQFF
DNA: TGTGCCAGCAGCTTCGGGCCTAATAATGAGCAGTTCTTC

J: TRBJ1-5
V: TRBV7-9
size: .
D: .
CDR3: CASSRSSDSQPQHF
DNA: TGTGCCAGCAGCCGATCCTCGGACTCCCAGCCCCAGCATTTT

J: TRBJ1-5
V: TRBV6-6
size: .
D: TRBD1
CDR3: CASSWDRRGQPQHF
DNA: TGTGCCAGCAGCTGGGACAGGCGCGGTCAGCCCCAGCATTTT

J: TRBJ2-3
V: TRBV10-3
size: .
D: TRBD2
CDR3: CASRLAGGRTDTQYF
DNA: TGTGCCTCTCGACTAGCGGGAGGGAGGACAGATACGCAGTATTTT

J: TRBJ2-7
V: TRBV11-2
size: .
D: TRBD2
CDR3: CASTAASGSSYEQYF
DNA: TGTGCCAGCACCGCCGCTAGCGGGAGTTCGTACGAGCAGTACTTC

J: TRBJ2-4
V: TRBV5-4
size: .
D: .
CDR3: CASSLFTGLTGIGNIQYF
DNA: TGTGCCAGCAGCCTATTCACCGGGTTAACGGGGATCGGAAACATTCAGTACTTC

J: TRBJ1-4
V: TRBV4-1
size: .
D: .
CDR3: CASSQDSGSYEKLFF
DNA: TGCGCCAGCAGCCAAGACTCGGGGTCCTATGAAAAACTGTTTTTT

J: TRBJ1-3
V: TRBV7-9
size: .
D: .
CDR3: CASSPMGLSGNTIYF
DNA: TGTGCCAGCAGCCCGATGGGGCTCTCTGGAAACACCATATATTTT